A selection of T cell receptor beta chains follows, all from one sample in a study of T cells in Graves' hyperthyroidism and ophthalmopathy. In TCRdb, the multiplex PCR reads were re-called with MiXCR into one record per CDR3 protein. The sample contains hundreds of thousands of distinct CDR3 sequences, roughly 24% of which appear only once. Material: blood. The origin of the receptors is a woman in her 30s with Graves' ophthalmopathy. CDR3s include the opening cysteine and the closing phenylalanine or tryptophan. D genes are given only for firm matches. The size field is filled for only some rows; it gives once, few, many or a size class.

abundance	j_gene	v_gene	d_gene	CDR3nt	CDR3aa
-	TRBJ1-2	TRBV6-1	-	TGTGCCAGGAAAGGGCCCTCTGGCTACACCTTC	CARKGPSGYTF
-	TRBJ1-3	TRBV6-4	TRBD1	TGTGCCAGCAGTGACTTGACAGGGGGAGGTGGAAACACCATATATTTT	CASSDLTGGGGNTIYF
many	TRBJ2-7	TRBV30	TRBD2	TGTGCCTGGACCCATGCGGGGGGGGGCCCCTACGAGCAGTACTTC	CAWTHAGGGPYEQYF
-	TRBJ2-2	TRBV13	TRBD1	TGTGCCAGCGCCCCCCTTTTGGGACAGGGATTCACCGGGGAGCTGTTTTTT	CASAPLLGQGFTGELFF
-	TRBJ2-4	TRBV6-1	TRBD1	TGTGCCAGCACTGGACAGGGGAAAAACATTCAGTACTTC	CASTGQGKNIQYF
-	TRBJ2-2	TRBV24-1	-	TGTGCCCTCGGCACCGACACCGGGGAGCTGTTTTTT	CALGTDTGELFF
few	TRBJ1-1	TRBV4-3	-	TGCGCCAGCGGCCAAGACACAGGGATGAACACTGAAGCTTTCTTT	CASGQDTGMNTEAFF
few	TRBJ2-6	TRBV5-5	-	TGTGCCAGCTGCGAGACAGGGGCCAACGTCCTGACTTTC	CASCETGANVLTF
-	TRBJ1-1	TRBV6-2/TRBV6-3	-	TGTGCCAGCACCGACCCAGGGGACACTGAAGCTTTCTTT	CASTDPGDTEAFF
many	TRBJ2-7	TRBV2	-	TGTGCCAGCAGTCCGCCCGGGGACGGCTCCTACGAGCAGTACTTC	CASSPPGDGSYEQYF
many	TRBJ2-1	TRBV6-2/TRBV6-3	TRBD2	TGTGCCAGCACGAACAGCGGGGATGAGCAGTTCTTC	CASTNSGDEQFF
many	TRBJ1-2	TRBV19	-	TGTGCCAGTAGTATTTTCAGTTCCTATGGCTACACCTTC	CASSIFSSYGYTF
many	TRBJ1-5	TRBV6-2/TRBV6-3	-	TGTGCCACCACGGGCGAAGCAGGGGAGAATCAGCCCCAGCATTTT	CATTGEAGENQPQHF
-	TRBJ1-1	TRBV6-1	-	TGTGCCAGCAGTGTATCTATGGGGGTTCTCATGAACACTGAAGCTTCCTTT	CASSVSMGVLMNTEASF
few	TRBJ2-4	TRBV6-5	TRBD2	TGTGCCAGCAGTTACGGAGCTAGCGGAGGGGTAGCCAAAAACATTCAGTACTTC	CASSYGASGGVAKNIQYF
many	TRBJ2-5	TRBV6-1	-	TGTGCCAGCAGACGGGACACTGACCAAGAGACCCAGTACTTC	CASRRDTDQETQYF
once	TRBJ1-5	TRBV6-2/TRBV6-3	-	TGTGCCAGCAGGGGGCCGGATCAGCCCCAGCATTTT	CASRGPDQPQHF
-	TRBJ1-6	TRBV6-1	TRBD1	TGTGCCAGCAGTCGAACAGGGGGACCCAATTCACCCCTCCACTTT	CASSRTGGPNSPLHF
many	TRBJ1-1	TRBV5-1	-	TGCGCCAGCAGCTTGGCGCGGGCTCTGAACACTGAAGCTTTCTTT	CASSLARALNTEAFF
few	TRBJ1-1	TRBV6-5	-	TGTGCCAGCAGTTACTCCGGCCAGTCAAACACTGAAGCTTTCTTT	CASSYSGQSNTEAFF
-	TRBJ2-5	TRBV15	TRBD1	TGTGCCACCATGGACAGGGCGGAGGAGACCCAGTACTTC	CATMDRAEETQYF
many	TRBJ1-5	TRBV4-1	-	TGCGCCAGCAGCCAGGGACTTTATAGCAATCAGCCCCAGCATTTT	CASSQGLYSNQPQHF
many	TRBJ1-2	TRBV15	-	TGTGCCACCAGCAGAGATGGGGCGGATGGCTACACCTTC	CATSRDGADGYTF
many	TRBJ1-5	TRBV10-3	-	TGTGCCATCAGTGAGTCATCGGGGACCCTCCGCGGCGGTCAGCCCCAGCATTTT	CAISESSGTLRGGQPQHF
many	TRBJ2-2	TRBV27	-	TGTGCCAGCACCCTCCTCAAGGGGCGGGACACCGGGGAGCTGTTTTTT	CASTLLKGRDTGELFF
-	TRBJ2-7	TRBV20-1	TRBD1	TGCAGTGCTAGACCTCCGGGACAGGGTTCCTACGAGCAGTACTTC	CSARPPGQGSYEQYF
-	TRBJ2-2	TRBV6-1	TRBD1	TGTGCCAGCAGTGCCCGGACAGGGGACACCGGGGAGCTGTTGTTT	CASSARTGDTGELLF
many	TRBJ2-7	TRBV2	-	TGTGCCAGCAGTGGAGGGATGTACGAGCAGTACTTC	CASSGGMYEQYF
many	TRBJ1-1	TRBV6-5	TRBD1	TGTGCCAGCAGTTACTTCACAGGGGCCGGATCCACTGAAGCTTTCTTT	CASSYFTGAGSTEAFF
-	TRBJ2-7	TRBV30	-	TGTGCCTGGAGTAAGGAACGGAGGTACGAGCAGTACTTC	CAWSKERRYEQYF
many	TRBJ1-1	TRBV29-1	TRBD1	TGCAGCGTTGCGCGATTCCCGACAGGGGGACAAAAGAACACTGAAGCTTTCTTT	CSVARFPTGGQKNTEAFF
many	TRBJ2-2	TRBV30	-	TGTGCCTGGAGTGTACCCCTCGGGACATCCGGGGAGCTGTTTTTT	CAWSVPLGTSGELFF
few	TRBJ1-2	TRBV27	TRBD1	TGTGCCAGCAGTCCGTACCCGGGACAGAAGAGAAATGGCTACACCTTC	CASSPYPGQKRNGYTF
-	TRBJ1-1	TRBV3-1	TRBD1	TGTGCCAGCAGCGCACAGGGGCCCTACACTGAAGCTTTCTTT	CASSAQGPYTEAFF
-	TRBJ2-2	TRBV5-1	-	TGCGCCAGCACCCAAACGGGAACCCATAAAAACACCGGGGAGCTGTTTTTT	CASTQTGTHKNTGELFF
many	TRBJ2-5	TRBV10-1	-	TGCGCCAGCAGTGAGTTCTGGGGAGAGACCCAGTACTTC	CASSEFWGETQYF
many	TRBJ2-7	TRBV28	-	TGTGCCAGCAGTCCCGGACAGAGAGAGCAGTACTTC	CASSPGQREQYF